Here is one TCR beta chain with its context. Sequencing used immunoSEQ multiplex PCR; TCRdb keeps in-frame clones, though not all of them. The sample records 200,000 or so clones, 88% being singletons. Enrolled through a virtual design, the participants were between roughly 18 and 100 years of age and came from roughly 22 US areas. Donors were grouped by their self-reported clinical history. In Cohort 3, a recovered donor had either two negative PCRs, clearance, or symptom resolution. The data are from a study of blood T cell repertoires in COVID-19. Overall study context: In each case, the material was cDNA or gDNA derived from T cells, B-cell-depleted T cells, or PBMCs.

Per germline, CDR1 LNHDA and CDR2 SQIVND (reference sequence). V lost 6 bases and J lost 0, with 15 bases in between. The CDR3 is made up of 16 amino acids. The sequencing input was PBMCs or T cells enriched from blood (not recorded which). This TCR derives from a woman aged 25 to 39 who had recovered from COVID-19. V is TRBV19 and J is TRBJ1-3, with a tentative D call TRBD1 (6 bases). CDR3 loop: CASRRKTGPSGNTIYF. As DNA, the CDR3 is TGTGCCAGTAGAAGAAAGACAGGTCCCTCTGGAAACACCATATATTTT.